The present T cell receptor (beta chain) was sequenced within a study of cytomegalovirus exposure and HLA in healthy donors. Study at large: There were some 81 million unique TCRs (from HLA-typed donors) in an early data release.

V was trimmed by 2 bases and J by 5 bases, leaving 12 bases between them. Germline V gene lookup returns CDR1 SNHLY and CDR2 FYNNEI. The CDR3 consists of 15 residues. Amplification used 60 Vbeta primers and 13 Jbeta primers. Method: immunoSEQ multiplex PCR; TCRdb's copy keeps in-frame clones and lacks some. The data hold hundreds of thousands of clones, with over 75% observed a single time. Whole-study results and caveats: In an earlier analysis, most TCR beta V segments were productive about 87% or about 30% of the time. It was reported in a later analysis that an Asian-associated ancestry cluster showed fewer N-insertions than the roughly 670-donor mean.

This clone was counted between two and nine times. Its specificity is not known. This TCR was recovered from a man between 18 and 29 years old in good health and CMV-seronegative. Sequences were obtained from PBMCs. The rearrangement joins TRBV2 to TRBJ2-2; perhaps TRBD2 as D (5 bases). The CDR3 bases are TGTGCCAGCAGTGAATCCGGGATGTTTACCGGGGAGCTGTTTTTT. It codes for CASSESGMFTGELFF.